The clone carrying this T cell receptor (beta chain) was observed once. These data come from a study of blood T cell repertoires in COVID-19. Across the whole study: Sample material is recorded as cDNA or gDNA derived from T cells, B-cell-depleted T cells, or PBMCs.

Authors' analysis steps: Counts of nucleated cells, estimated from reference gene primer amplification, were obtained. Only in-frame clones appear in the TCRdb table, and some are missing; sequencing was by immunoSEQ multiplex PCR. That table furnishes V, J and clone size, whereas the DNA furnished D and trimming. The sample gives 110,000 to 150,000 clones, around 90% of which show up once; approximately 1.8% is in the top ten. With 5 bases clipped from V and 13 bases from J, the junction kept 12 bases outside the gene matches. The CDR3 sequence is 15 residues long. Germline lookup yields CDR1 MDHEN and CDR2 SYDVKM.

This TCR derives from a man in his 70s with acute or convalescent COVID-19. Sequenced sample: peripheral blood. This sequence joins TRBV28 and TRBJ2-1; 12 bases are a match to TRBD1. The CDR3 region is CASSPVGTGGLSQFF. CDR3 in DNA: TGTGCCAGCAGTCCCGTCGGGACAGGGGGCCTTAGCCAGTTCTTC.